This T cell receptor beta chain was identified during a study of T cells in Graves' hyperthyroidism and ophthalmopathy. The TCR beta CDR3 regions underwent amplification using RNA transcripts as the source. The primer set for the first-round RT-PCR of the TCR CDR3 was HTBI. TCRdb re-derived calls from the multiplex PCR reads in MiXCR, one entry per CDR3 protein. The sample records fewer than 850,000 distinct CDR3 sequences, roughly 17% being singletons. This clonotype was recorded a few times. Its target is unknown. Trimming took 6 bases from V and 5 from J; bases not matched to a gene: 4. Germline lookup yields CDR1 SQVTM and CDR2 ANQGSEA. The CDR3 length is 14 residues. Study-level findings and limits: Among thyroid clonotypes expanded above 0.001, most also appeared in blood.

The gene calls are TRBV29-1 and TRBJ2-1, with 13 bases lining up with TRBD2. Material: blood. This clonotype was sampled from a man aged 50-60 years with Graves' hyperthyroidism. The CDR3 DNA reads TGCAGCGTCAAGGGACTAGCGGGGAACAATGAGCAGTTCTTC. It translates to CSVKGLAGNNEQFF.